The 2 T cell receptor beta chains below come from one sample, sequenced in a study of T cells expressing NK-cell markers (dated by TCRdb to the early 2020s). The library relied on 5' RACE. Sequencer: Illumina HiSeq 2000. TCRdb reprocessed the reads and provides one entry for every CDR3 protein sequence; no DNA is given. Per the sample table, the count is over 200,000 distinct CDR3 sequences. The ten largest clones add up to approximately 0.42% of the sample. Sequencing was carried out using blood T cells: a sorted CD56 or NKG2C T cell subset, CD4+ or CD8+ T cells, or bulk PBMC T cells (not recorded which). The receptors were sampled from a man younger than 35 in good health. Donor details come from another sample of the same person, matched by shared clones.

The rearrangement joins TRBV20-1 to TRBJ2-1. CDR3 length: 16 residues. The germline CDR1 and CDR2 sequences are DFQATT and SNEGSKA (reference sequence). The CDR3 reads CSARDRKRSSYNEQFF.

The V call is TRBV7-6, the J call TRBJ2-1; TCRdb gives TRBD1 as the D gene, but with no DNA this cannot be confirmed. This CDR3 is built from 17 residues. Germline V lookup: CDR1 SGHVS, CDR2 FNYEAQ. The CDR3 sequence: CASSPHTGVVSVGEQFF.